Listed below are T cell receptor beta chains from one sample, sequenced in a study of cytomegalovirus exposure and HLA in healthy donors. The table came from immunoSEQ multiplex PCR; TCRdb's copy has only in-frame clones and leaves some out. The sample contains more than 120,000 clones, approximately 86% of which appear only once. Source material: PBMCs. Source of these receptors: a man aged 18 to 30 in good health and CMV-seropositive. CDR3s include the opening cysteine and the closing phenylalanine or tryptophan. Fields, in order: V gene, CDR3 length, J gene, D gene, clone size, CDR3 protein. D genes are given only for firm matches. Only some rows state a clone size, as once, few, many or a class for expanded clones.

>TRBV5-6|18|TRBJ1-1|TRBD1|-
CASSLGRTGGYMNTEAFF
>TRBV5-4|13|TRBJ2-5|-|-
CASSLGAEKTQYF
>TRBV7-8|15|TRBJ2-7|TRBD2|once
CASSPGTSLGHEQYF
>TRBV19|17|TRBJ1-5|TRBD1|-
CATGRVPTGLSNQPQHF
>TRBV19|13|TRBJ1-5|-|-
CASRPTGSGPQHF
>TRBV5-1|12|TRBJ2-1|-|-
CASSLGVNEQFF
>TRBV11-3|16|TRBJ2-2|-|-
CASSPSGTLATGELFF
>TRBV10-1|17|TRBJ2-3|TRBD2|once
CASSESASGGGADTQYF
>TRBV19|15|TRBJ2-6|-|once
CASTPTGTGANVLTF
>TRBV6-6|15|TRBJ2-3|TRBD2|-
CASRAGLAGTDTQYF
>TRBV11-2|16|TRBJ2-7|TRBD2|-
CASSLALAGSSYEQYF
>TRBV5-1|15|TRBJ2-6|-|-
CASSAGNSGANVLTF
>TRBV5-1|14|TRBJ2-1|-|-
CASSQDSSYNEQFF
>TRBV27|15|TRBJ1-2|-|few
CASSLSAGEGYGYTF
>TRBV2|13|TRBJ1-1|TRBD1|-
CASQQGARSEAFF
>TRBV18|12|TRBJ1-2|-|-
CASSPSGFGYTF
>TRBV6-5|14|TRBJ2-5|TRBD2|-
CASKGPAGVETQYF
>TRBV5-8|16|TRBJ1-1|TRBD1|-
CASSFTGGIMNTEAFF
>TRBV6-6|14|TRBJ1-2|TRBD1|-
CASSNRTGGYGYTF
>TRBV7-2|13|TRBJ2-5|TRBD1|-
CASSSGQQETQYF
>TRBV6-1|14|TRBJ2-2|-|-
CASSVTLNTGELFF
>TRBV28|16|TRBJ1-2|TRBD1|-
CASSLFPSTGYYGYTF
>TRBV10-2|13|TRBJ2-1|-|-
CASRSTSMGEQFF
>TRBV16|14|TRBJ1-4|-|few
CASSFAATNEKLFF
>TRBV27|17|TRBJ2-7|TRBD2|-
CASSLGPRAGRSYEQYF
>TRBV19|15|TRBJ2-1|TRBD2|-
CASSLTGTSSLEQFF
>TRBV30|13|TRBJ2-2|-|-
CAWTPGPTGELFF
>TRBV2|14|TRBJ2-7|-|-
CASKEVLPTYEQYF
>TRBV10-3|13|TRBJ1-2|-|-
CAIRDTVNHGYTF
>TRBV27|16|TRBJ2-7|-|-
CASSFSSGTRSYEQYF
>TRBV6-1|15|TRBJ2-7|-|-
CASSVRGAGVDGQYF
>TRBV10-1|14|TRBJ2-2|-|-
CASSETRFTGELFF
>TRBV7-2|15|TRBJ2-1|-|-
CASTPTITTFNEQFF
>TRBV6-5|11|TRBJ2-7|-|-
CASRTPYEQYF
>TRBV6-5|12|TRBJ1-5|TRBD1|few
CASSHQGEPQHF
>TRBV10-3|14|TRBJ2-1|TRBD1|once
CAISGDRGRGEQFF
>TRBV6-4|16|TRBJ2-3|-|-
CASTSAGERYTDTQYF
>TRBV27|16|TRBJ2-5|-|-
CASSSKGGTYEETQYF
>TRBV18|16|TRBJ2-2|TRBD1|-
CASSPRGTGNTGELFF
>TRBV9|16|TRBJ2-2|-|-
CASSAESTVNTGELFF
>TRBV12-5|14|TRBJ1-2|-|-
CASGLGAGYYGYTF
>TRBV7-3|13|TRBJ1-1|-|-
CASGEQANTEAFF
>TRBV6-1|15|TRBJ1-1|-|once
CASSSQRNNKGVAFF
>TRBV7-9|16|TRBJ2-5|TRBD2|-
CASSPGTSGSWETQYF
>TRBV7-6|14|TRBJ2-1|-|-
CASSLEISNNEQFF
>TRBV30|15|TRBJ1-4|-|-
CAWSGDPHGEEKLFF
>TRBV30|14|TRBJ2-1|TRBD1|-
CAWRLRDRGSEQFF
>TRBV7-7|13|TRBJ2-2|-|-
CASSPTITGELFF
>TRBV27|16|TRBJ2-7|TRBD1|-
CASSSPSTGAIYEQYF
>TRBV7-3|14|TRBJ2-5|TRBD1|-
CASSPSTGMQTQYF
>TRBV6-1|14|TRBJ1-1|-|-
CASSGTGSITEAFF
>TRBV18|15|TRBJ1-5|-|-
CASSPGLEGNQPQHF
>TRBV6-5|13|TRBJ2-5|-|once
CASSYSHYETQYF
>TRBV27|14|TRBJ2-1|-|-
CASSSPLRENEQFF
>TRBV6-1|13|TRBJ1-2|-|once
CASSEGGGYGYTF